This entry lists 32 T cell receptor beta chains sequenced from one sample in a study of T cells in Graves' hyperthyroidism and ophthalmopathy. The source material, RNA transcripts, was used to amplify TCR beta CDR3 regions. The HTBI primer set drove a first-round RT-PCR of the TCR CDR3. MiXCR, run by TCRdb on the multiplex PCR reads, gives a single entry per CDR3 protein. The sample holds hundreds of thousands of distinct CDR3 sequences, about half seen once. Sequenced sample: peripheral blood or thyroid tissue (not recorded which). The receptors originated from a woman between 18 and 29 years old with Graves' hyperthyroidism.

A remark on this clonotype: One junction end does not reproduce the germline sequence, and a read error may be involved. CDR3 sequence reads: CASSLGGGRSNQPQHF. The CDR3 DNA sequence: TGTGCCAGCAGCCTGGGAGGGGGACGGAGCAATCAGCCCCAGCATTTT. The chain uses TRBV5-1 and TRBJ1-5, with D tentatively TRBD1 (6 bases). Germline loops: CDR1 SGHRS, CDR2 YFSETQ. The CDR3 runs to 16 residues. The full variable domain, in which reference TRBV5-1 and TRBJ1-5 provide the parts outside the CDR3, is KAGVTQTPRYLIKTRGQQVTLSCSPISGHRSVSWYQQTPGQGLQFLFEYFSETQRNKGNFPGRFSGRQFSNSRSEMNVSTLELGDSALYLCASSLGGGRSNQPQHFGDGTRLSIL.

The sample holds a few counts of this clonotype. The rearrangement links TRBV20-1 to TRBJ2-7; D may be TRBD1 or TRBD2 (6 bases each). The CDR3 loop spans 12 amino acids. The germline CDR1 and CDR2 sequences are DFQATT and SNEGSKA (reference sequence). V was shortened by 7 bases and J by 7 bases, with 17 bases between the two germline ends. The CDR3 coding sequence is TGCAGTGTGGACGGGGTAGGGGGGGAGCAGTACTTC. Encoded protein: CSVDGVGGEQYF.

The genes are TRBV7-3 and TRBJ1-5; perhaps TRBD1 as D (6 bases). CDR1 is SGHTA, CDR2 FQGTGA, per germline. The CDR3 has 16 residues. Trimming removed 5 bases at V and 0 bases at J, with 14 bases between. As DNA, the CDR3 is TGTGCCAGCAGCCAAGGGACACTTTATAGCAATCAGCCCCAGCATTTT. It codes for CASSQGTLYSNQPQHF. Full variable domain (missing parts from reference TRBV7-3 and TRBJ1-5): GAGVSQTPSNKVTEKGKYVELRCDPISGHTALYWYRQSLGQGPEFLIYFQGTGAADDSGLPNDRFFAVRPEGSVSTLKIQRTERGDSAVYLCASSQGTLYSNQPQHFGDGTRLSIL.

The genes are TRBV25-1 and TRBJ1-4, with 7 bases lining up with TRBD1. With 8 bases clipped from V and 3 bases from J, the junction kept 12 bases outside the gene matches. The CDR3 totals 16 residues. The V gene's germline CDR1 is MGHDK and CDR2 SYGVNS. The chain's CDR3 is CASVDDDREPNEKLFF. The DNA of the CDR3 is TGTGCCAGCGTTGATGACGACAGGGAGCCTAATGAAAAACTGTTTTTT. The complete variable domain, with remaining parts taken from reference TRBV25-1 and TRBJ1-4, reads EADIYQTPRYLVIGTGKKITLECSQTMGHDKMYWYQQDPGMELHLIHYSYGVNSTEKGDLSSESTVSRIRTEHFPLTLESARPSHTSQYLCASVDDDREPNEKLFFGSGTQLSVL.

Comments on this clonotype: A read error may explain this, as a much larger clone is one base away. The chain couples TRBV7-9 to TRBJ1-3; 9 nucleotides align to TRBD1. The germline V gene encodes CDR1 SEHNR and CDR2 FQNEAQ (reference sequence). The CDR3 runs to 16 residues. The V and J ends lost 0 bases and 5 bases, in that order; junction bases with no gene match: 5. The CDR3 sequence is CASSLAGQGTRNTIYF. The CDR3 DNA follows: TGTGCCAGCAGCTTAGCCGGACAGGGGACCAGAAACACCATATATTTT.

In its sample, this clonotype was seen many times. The V and J genes are TRBV25-1 and TRBJ1-2; the match to TRBD1 covers 9 bases. V was pared by 7 bases and J by 3 bases, with 6 bases of the junction left unmatched. The length of the CDR3 is 14 residues. Germline V gives CDR1 MGHDK, CDR2 SYGVNS. CDR3 in DNA: TGTGCCAGCACCGGGACAGGGCCTTACTATGGCTACACCTTC. Its protein is CASTGTGPYYGYTF.

The gene calls are TRBV7-9 and TRBJ1-1; D possibly corresponds to TRBD1 (6 bases). V lost 1 base and J lost 8, with 17 bases in between. The length of the CDR3 is 15 residues. The V gene's germline CDR1 is SEHNR and CDR2 FQNEAQ (reference sequence). The CDR3 is CASSLGSTRTEEAFF. The CDR3 nucleotides are TGTGCCAGCAGCTTAGGATCAACCCGGACAGAGGAAGCTTTCTTT. The entire variable domain, with the rest obtained from reference TRBV7-9 and TRBJ1-1, is as follows: DTGVSQNPRHKITKRGQNVTFRCDPISEHNRLYWYRQTLGQGPEFLTYFQNEAQLEKSRLLSDRFSAERPKGSFSTLEIQRTEQGDSAMYLCASSLGSTRTEEAFFGQGTRLTVV.

The chain links TRBV20-1 to TRBJ1-1; possible D gene TRBD1, 6 bases. This CDR3 has 12 residues. Germline values: CDR1 DFQATT, CDR2 SNEGSKA (reference sequence). V gave up 4 bases and J gave up 3 bases, with 9 bases separating them. For the CDR3, the DNA is TGCAGTGCTACACAGGGAGACACTGAAGCTTTCTTT. It encodes CSATQGDTEAFF.

This clonotype was counted at least ten times. The gene calls are TRBV2 and TRBJ1-1, with TRBD1 identical over 7 bases. This CDR3 contains 14 residues. Germline V gives CDR1 SNHLY, CDR2 FYNNEI. V gave up 7 bases and J gave up 5 bases; unmatched junction bases: 10. The CDR3 spells CASKEGTARTEAFF. CDR3 DNA sequence: TGTGCCAGCAAGGAGGGGACAGCGAGGACTGAAGCTTTCTTT.

This clonotype was detected many times. The genes are TRBV24-1 and TRBJ2-7; D not certain. Germline CDR1 and CDR2: KGHDR and SFDVKD. The CDR3 sequence is 16 residues long. The V gene lost 0 bases and the J gene lost 3 bases, with 14 bases spanning the gap. The CDR3 DNA reads TGTGCCACCAGTGATTTGACGGCAGGTCCTATCTACGAGCAGTACTTC. Encoded protein: CATSDLTAGPIYEQYF.

The V gene is TRBV15, the J gene TRBJ1-1, with a tentative D call TRBD1 (6 bases). The CDR3 contains 15 residues. The germline V gene encodes CDR1 LNHNV and CDR2 YYDKDF (reference sequence). The germline V and J ends were trimmed by 0 bases and 7 bases, with 15 bases remaining between them. The CDR3 nucleotides are TGTGCCACCAGCAGAGATGACTGGGGGCTGGGTGAAGCTTTCTTT. Its translation: CATSRDDWGLGEAFF. The full variable domain, with the rest looked up from reference TRBV15 and TRBJ1-1, is DAMVIQNPRYQVTQFGKPVTLSCSQTLNHNVMYWYQQKSSQAPKLLFHYYDKDFNNEADTPDNFQSRRPNTSFCFLDIRSPGLGDTAMYLCATSRDDWGLGEAFFGQGTRLTVV.

The chain recombines TRBV12-3 or TRBV12-4 with TRBJ1-4, with a possible D match to TRBD1 (6 bases). V was pared by 5 bases and J by 8 bases, with 15 bases between. The CDR3 has 14 amino acids. CDR3 residues: CASSRNRDGEKLFF. In DNA form, the CDR3 reads TGTGCCAGCAGTAGAAACAGGGATGGGGAAAAACTGTTTTTT.

This clonotype has just a few counts. The chain is built from TRBV2 and TRBJ2-5; 7 bases map to TRBD2. The CDR3 is 15 amino acids. CDR1 and CDR2 (germline): SNHLY, FYNNEI. The ends lost 2 bases at V and 2 bases at J; junction bases unmatched: 5. The CDR3 DNA reads TGTGCCAGCAGTGAACTAGCGGAACTTCAAGAGACCCAGTACTTC. It codes for CASSELAELQETQYF.

This clonotype was detected once. The DNA of the CDR3 is TGTGCCAGCAGTGAAGTGTCCAAGGGAAGGGACTATGGCTACACCTTC. Its translation is CASSEVSKGRDYGYTF. The rearrangement joins TRBV2 to TRBJ1-2; unclear D gene. This CDR3 is built from 16 residues. V lost 1 base, J lost 3 bases, and 15 bases lay in between. From germline, CDR1 is SNHLY and CDR2 FYNNEI.

J is TRBJ1-6 and V is TRBV20-1, with a possible D match to TRBD1 (5 bases). The CDR3 has 14 amino acids. Germline CDR1 and CDR2: DFQATT and SNEGSKA (reference sequence). Trimming removed 1 base from V and 5 bases from J, with 9 bases in between. CDR3: CSARGQGNNSPLHF. The CDR3 nucleotides are TGCAGTGCTAGAGGTCAGGGTAATAATTCACCCCTCCACTTT.

This clonotype has more than one count but fewer than ten. This rearrangement joins TRBV7-2 to TRBJ1-4, with TRBD1 matching over 7 bases. The ends lost 1 base at V and 6 bases at J; junction bases unmatched: 5. This CDR3 has 15 amino acids. The germline V gene has CDR1 SGHTA and CDR2 FQGNSA. CDR3 amino acids: CASSLETGDDEKLFF. CDR3 DNA sequence: TGTGCCAGCAGCTTAGAAACAGGGGACGATGAAAAACTGTTTTTT. Looking up the rest from reference TRBV7-2 and TRBJ1-4 gives the full variable domain: GAGVSQSPSNKVTEKGKDVELRCDPISGHTALYWYRQSLGQGLEFLIYFQGNSAPDKSGLPSDRFSAERTGGSVSTLTIQRTQQEDSAVYLCASSLETGDDEKLFFGSGTQLSVL.

A few counts support this clonotype. This chain's CDR3 is CSARDQTGLFTEAFF. In DNA form, the CDR3 reads TGCAGTGCTAGAGACCAGACAGGGCTCTTCACTGAAGCTTTCTTT. The gene calls are TRBV20-1 and TRBJ1-1, with 7 positions matching TRBD1. The CDR3 is 15 amino acids. After removal of 0 bases from V and 4 bases from J, the junction contained 8 bases not matched to a gene. Germline V gene data show CDR1 as DFQATT and CDR2 as SNEGSKA (reference sequence).

With regard to this clonotype: This could be a read error, since a much larger clone is one nucleotide away. The chain links TRBV2 to TRBJ1-1; TRBD1 agrees at 7 bases. This CDR3 is 14 amino acids long. The germline CDR1 and CDR2 sequences are SNHLY and FYNNEI. Here the CDR3 reads CTSKGTDYGTEAFF. The CDR3 DNA sequence: TGTACCAGCAAGGGGACAGATTATGGCACTGAAGCTTTCTTT.

In this sample, this clonotype turned up a few times. J is TRBJ1-1 and V is TRBV19; D may be TRBD1 (5 bases). Germline CDR1 and CDR2: LNHDA and SQIVND (reference sequence). V was cut by 2 bases and J by 4 bases, with 8 bases left in between. The CDR3 length is 13 residues. In nucleotides, the CDR3 is TGTGCCAGTAGTATATGGGGGGGCACTGAAGCTTTCTTT. Its translation: CASSIWGGTEAFF.

This chain joins TRBV6-9 and TRBJ2-2; no definite D call. V lost 2 bases, J lost 4 bases, and 8 bases lay in between. CDR3 length equals 14 residues. In germline, CDR1 is MNHGY, CDR2 SVAAGI. CDR3 residues: CASSYLSVTGELFF. The CDR3 DNA reads TGTGCCAGCAGTTATCTAAGCGTCACCGGGGAGCTGTTTTTT.

The chain is built from TRBV7-8 and TRBJ1-5; D gene uncertain. The length of the CDR3 is 14 residues. V lost 1 base and J 8 bases, leaving 12 bases between the germline ends. Germline CDR1 and CDR2: SGHVS and FQNEAQ. The CDR3 DNA reads TGTGCCAGCAGCTTAGAGGCAGCCGATAAGCCCCAGCATTTT. This translates into CASSLEAADKPQHF.

The J gene is TRBJ2-7, the V gene TRBV2, with a weak D call TRBD1 (6 bases). The J call is doubtful: the DNA matches TRBJ2-1 better. Germline loops: CDR1 SNHLY, CDR2 FYNNEI. CDR3 size: 15 residues. CDR3 loop: CASSDTTGSYNEQFF. Here the CDR3 DNA reads TGTGCCAGCAGTGATACGACAGGCTCCTACAATGAGCAGTTCTTC.

There are a few counts of this clonotype. The chain couples TRBV5-5 to TRBJ1-2; perhaps TRBD1 as D (5 bases). The CDR3 runs to 13 residues. From germline, CDR1 is SGHKS and CDR2 YYEKEE (reference sequence). Between the trimmed V and J ends, which lost 6 bases and 4 bases, there was a span of 13 bases. CDR3 sequence reads: CASIGALVYGYTF. CDR3 DNA: TGTGCCAGCATTGGGGCGCTGGTCTATGGCTACACCTTC.

This rearrangement joins TRBV12-3 or TRBV12-4 to TRBJ1-3; D gene uncertain. The CDR3 has 15 residues. The V gene lost 7 bases and the J gene lost 4 bases, with 17 bases spanning the gap. The CDR3 region is CASTLSDGLGNTIYF. The CDR3 DNA follows: TGTGCCAGCACTCTTTCGGACGGGTTAGGAAACACCATATATTTT.

This rearrangement joins TRBV9 to TRBJ1-5; 8 bases agree with TRBD1. Trimming took 5 bases from V and 3 from J; bases not matched to a gene: 4. This CDR3 has 14 residues. Germline V CDR1 and CDR2: SGDLS, YYNGEE. CDR3 residues: CASSQGATNQPQHF. CDR3 DNA sequence: TGTGCCAGCAGTCAGGGGGCTACCAATCAGCCCCAGCATTTT.

In this sample, this clonotype turned up a few times. This sequence joins TRBV9 and TRBJ1-1; D unclear. CDR3 length: 13 amino acids. The germline V gene has CDR1 SGDLS and CDR2 YYNGEE. V lost 3 bases and J 6 bases, leaving 12 bases between the germline ends. CDR3 region: CASSADPGAEAFF. CDR3 sequence (DNA): TGTGCCAGCAGCGCGGACCCCGGTGCTGAAGCTTTCTTT. The whole variable domain, remainder taken from reference TRBV9 and TRBJ1-1, is DSGVTQTPKHLITATGQRVTLRCSPRSGDLSVYWYQQSLDQGLQFLIQYYNGEERAKGNILERFSAQQFPDLHSELNLSSLELGDSALYFCASSADPGAEAFFGQGTRLTVV.

This clonotype was found once. The chain combines TRBV29-1 with TRBJ1-2, with D maybe TRBD1 (5 bases). Germline V gene lookup returns CDR1 SQVTM and CDR2 ANQGSEA. Trimming left V 7 bases short and J 1 base short, with 7 bases between. The CDR3 runs 11 residues. This chain's CDR3 is CSAGLNYGYTF. Here the CDR3 DNA reads TGCAGCGCGGGACTTAACTATGGCTACACCTTC.

This clonotype was observed at least ten times. V usage is TRBV7-8 and J usage is TRBJ2-5; D gene ambiguous. The CDR3 is 14 amino acids. The ends were cut back, 1 base at V and 1 base at J, with 7 bases in the middle. The germline V gene has CDR1 SGHVS and CDR2 FQNEAQ. The CDR3 DNA is TGTGCCAGCAGCTTAGTCTTAGTCCAAGAGACCCAGTACTTC. It is translated as CASSLVLVQETQYF.

This clonotype was detected many times. The gene calls are TRBV10-3 and TRBJ1-3; D might be TRBD1 (6 bases). Germline CDR1 is ENHRY and CDR2 is SYGVKD. The CDR3 consists of 17 residues. V was pared by 6 bases and J by 0 bases, with 18 bases between. The CDR3 loop is CAISALWDTTSGNTIYF. In nucleotides, the CDR3 is TGTGCCATCAGCGCCTTGTGGGACACAACCTCTGGAAACACCATATATTTT.

V is TRBV2 and J is TRBJ1-2, with D maybe TRBD1 (5 bases). The ends were cut back, 9 bases at V and 13 bases at J, with 21 bases in the middle. The CDR3 loop spans 12 amino acids. Germline CDR1 SNHLY, CDR2 FYNNEI. This CDR3 reads CASDQGLIPLTF. Here the CDR3 DNA reads TGTGCCAGTGATCAGGGACTCATACCTCTCACCTTC. The entire variable domain, with the rest obtained from reference TRBV2 and TRBJ1-2, is as follows: EPEVTQTPSHQVTQMGQEVILRCVPISNHLYFYWYRQILGQKVEFLVSFYNNEISEKSEIFDDQFSVERPDGSNFTLKIRSTKLEDSAMYFCASDQGLIPLTFGSGTRLTVV.

The chain joins TRBV7-9 to TRBJ1-6; 9 bases fit TRBD1. The CDR3 sequence is 15 residues long. The V segment lost 7 bases and the J segment 10 bases; nucleotides outside the gene matches: 11. The germline V gene encodes CDR1 SEHNR and CDR2 FQNEAQ (reference sequence). CDR3 amino acids: CASTQAGQGSSPLHF. CDR3 coding DNA: TGTGCCAGCACCCAAGCAGGACAGGGGAGCTCACCCCTCCACTTT.

V is TRBV18 and J is TRBJ1-2; TRBD1 aligns across 9 bases. CDR3 length: 14 amino acids. The V and J ends lost 0 bases and 6 bases, in that order; junction bases with no gene match: 2. Germline V gene lookup returns CDR1 KGHSH and CDR2 LQKENI. The CDR3 DNA is TGTGCCAGCTCACCACCGGGACAGGGCCATGGCTACACCTTC. The encoded protein is CASSPPGQGHGYTF.